Below, 17 T cell receptor beta chains from the same sample are listed, as sequenced in a study of blood T cell repertoires in COVID-19. Sequenced by immunoSEQ multiplex PCR; TCRdb stores in-frame clones only, minus some. The sample includes around 180,000 clones, 80% to 90% seen only once; the top ten take under 3.5%. The sequencing input was peripheral blood. Source of these receptors: a man in his 60s with acute or convalescent COVID-19.

The chain is built from TRBV12-3 or TRBV12-4 and TRBJ2-2; D gene unclear. The CDR3 extends over 13 amino acids. Trimming pared 1 base from V and 7 bases from J, leaving 7 bases between. The CDR3 is CASSLVLVGELFF. CDR3 nucleotide sequence: TGTGCCAGCAGTTTAGTTTTAGTCGGGGAGCTGTTTTTT.

V gene TRBV7-9 combines with J gene TRBJ1-2; 7 bases fit TRBD1. The germline V gene encodes CDR1 SEHNR and CDR2 FQNEAQ (reference sequence). This CDR3 region has 14 residues. Trimming removed 5 bases from V and 2 bases from J; junction bases left unmatched: 5. CDR3: CASSPGQPNYGYTF. The CDR3 DNA reads as TGTGCCAGCAGCCCGGGACAGCCGAACTATGGCTACACCTTC.

The V call is TRBV5-1, the J call TRBJ2-7; the match to TRBD2 covers 7 bases. The CDR3 consists of 16 residues. Germline CDR1 reads SGHRS; CDR2 reads YFSETQ. V lost 4 bases, J lost 3 bases, and 13 bases stayed unmatched. CDR3 loop: CASSQAGGRDFYEQYF. DNA of the CDR3: TGCGCCAGCAGCCAGGCCGGGGGGAGGGACTTCTACGAGCAGTACTTC.

The rearrangement joins TRBV18 to TRBJ1-5, with D unresolved. The CDR3 runs 14 residues. Germline CDR1 reads KGHSH; CDR2 reads LQKENI. With 2 bases removed from V and 2 bases from J, the gap between germline ends came to 7 bases. CDR3 DNA sequence: TGTGCCAGCTCACCAGCGGTGGGCAATCAGCCCCAGCATTTT. Its protein product is CASSPAVGNQPQHF.

This clone was detected only a few times. This chain uses TRBV5-1 with TRBJ2-2; 8 nucleotides align to TRBD2. Germline V gene lookup returns CDR1 SGHRS and CDR2 YFSETQ. CDR3 length equals 17 residues. After removal of 4 bases from V and 1 base from J, the junction contained 9 bases not matched to a gene. CDR3: CASSGRIAGLNTGELFF. DNA for the CDR3: TGCGCCAGCAGCGGGCGAATAGCGGGGTTGAACACCGGGGAGCTGTTTTTT.

CDR3 loop: CAWRGQGQSGYTF. The CDR3 DNA follows: TGTGCCTGGAGGGGACAGGGGCAGTCTGGCTACACCTTC. The rearrangement joins TRBV30 to TRBJ1-2; TRBD1 matches at 10 bases. J was trimmed by 7 bases and V by 3 bases; bases with no gene match: 5. This CDR3 is built from 13 residues. Germline-derived CDR1 and CDR2 are GTSNPN and SVGIG (reference sequence).

This sequence joins TRBV18 and TRBJ2-7, with D possibly matching TRBD1 (5 bases). CDR1 and CDR2 from the germline V gene are KGHSH and LQKENI. Deletions cut 4 bases from V and 3 bases from J, with 10 bases between. The CDR3 is 13 residues long. The CDR3 DNA reads as TGTGCCAGCTCACTCTCGCAGGGCTACGAGCAGTACTTC. It yields the protein CASSLSQGYEQYF.

This clone was seen repeatedly, ten times or more. The chain uses TRBV10-3 and TRBJ2-3; perhaps TRBD1 as D (6 bases). The germline gives CDR1 ENHRY, CDR2 SYGVKD. V dropped 4 bases and J dropped 1 base, with 9 bases sitting between them. This CDR3 region has 14 residues. The CDR3 DNA reads as TGTGCCATCAGTGCAGGGGTAGGCACAGATACGCAGTATTTT. It codes for CAISAGVGTDTQYF.

This chain uses TRBV7-8 with TRBJ2-1; possible D gene TRBD1, 6 bases. The CDR3 spans 14 residues. Trimming removed 3 bases at V and 6 bases at J, with 12 bases between. The germline V gene has CDR1 SGHVS and CDR2 FQNEAQ. CDR3 nucleotides: TGTGCCAGCAGCTTGGACTGGACAGTCAATGAGCAGTTCTTC. This codes for CASSLDWTVNEQFF. Based on the CDR3 plus reference TRBV7-8 and TRBJ2-1, the full variable domain is GAGVSQSPRYKVAKRGQDVALRCDPISGHVSLFWYQQALGQGPEFLTYFQNEAQLDKSGLPSDRFFAERPEGSVSTLKIQRTQQEDSAVYLCASSLDWTVNEQFFGPGTRLTVL.

This clone was counted only a few times. This chain connects TRBV11-2 to TRBJ1-5; TRBD1 aligns across 10 bases. CDR1 and CDR2 (germline): SGHAT, FQNNGV. Losses at the gene ends were 5 bases for V and 3 bases for J; bases not matched to a gene: 7. The CDR3 sequence is 16 residues long. The CDR3 bases are TGTGCCAGCAGCGTCGGGACAGGGGCCCTCAATCAGCCCCAGCATTTT. It yields the protein CASSVGTGALNQPQHF.

This chain links TRBV18 with TRBJ2-2, with D perhaps TRBD2 (5 bases). V was shortened by 6 bases and J by 6 bases, with 11 bases between the two germline ends. Germline CDR1 and CDR2: KGHSH and LQKENI. The CDR3 contains 13 residues. CDR3 amino acids: CASSWVLAGELFF. The CDR3 DNA follows: TGTGCCAGCTCGTGGGTACTAGCCGGGGAGCTGTTTTTT.

The rearrangement links TRBV2 to TRBJ2-4, with TRBD1 matching 11 bases. The CDR3 length is 15 residues. Trimming removed 4 bases from V and 6 bases from J; junction bases left unmatched: 5. Germline V gene data show CDR1 as SNHLY and CDR2 as FYNNEI. DNA for the CDR3: TGTGCCAGCAGTGGGGACAGGGGGTTGGGAAACATTCAGTACTTC. It translates to CASSGDRGLGNIQYF.

The chain has TRBV11-3 and TRBJ2-1; 8 nucleotides line up with TRBD2. CDR1 SGHNT and CDR2 YENEEA come from the germline V gene. The V and J ends lost 5 bases and 10 bases, in that order; junction bases with no gene match: 16. The CDR3 totals 16 residues. CDR3 in DNA: TGTGCCAGCAGCCCCCGCGGGGTAGCGGGAAGGAAGGAGCAGTTCTTC. The encoded protein is CASSPRGVAGRKEQFF.

The chain couples TRBV7-9 to TRBJ1-2; D is perhaps TRBD1 (5 bases). The CDR3 is 14 residues long. Germline V gives CDR1 SEHNR, CDR2 FQNEAQ (reference sequence). The ends were cut back, 1 base at V and 3 bases at J, with 9 bases in the middle. The CDR3 loop reads CASSLDRSHYGYTF. CDR3 bases: TGTGCCAGCAGCTTAGACAGGAGCCACTATGGCTACACCTTC.

V gene TRBV4-3 combines with J gene TRBJ2-4; 7 bases agree with TRBD2. The length of the CDR3 is 15 residues. V gave up 1 base and J gave up 6 bases; unmatched junction bases: 6. CDR1 is LGHNA, CDR2 YSLEER, per germline. The CDR3, as DNA: TGCGCCAGCAGCCAAGTAGGGACTAAACCAAACATTCAGTACTTC. Amino acid sequence: CASSQVGTKPNIQYF.

V gene TRBV5-1 combines with J gene TRBJ2-1, with TRBD2 matching 10 bases. The CDR3 covers 17 residues. V lost 0 bases and J lost 0; bases outside the gene matches: 3. The germline CDR1 and CDR2 sequences are SGHRS and YFSETQ. CDR3 loop: CASSLEASGSSYNEQFF. In nucleotides, the CDR3 is TGCGCCAGCAGCTTGGAGGCTAGCGGGAGCTCCTACAATGAGCAGTTCTTC.

For this clone: Distinct nucleotide sequences in the sample also encode this CDR3. The J gene is TRBJ1-5, the V gene TRBV5-6; tentative D call: TRBD1 (6 bases). V gave up 4 bases and J gave up 0 bases, with 11 bases separating them. Germline values: CDR1 SGHDT, CDR2 YYEEEE. The CDR3 sequence is 15 residues long. DNA of the CDR3: TGTGCCAGCAGCGCCAGGGGTTATAGCAATCAGCCCCAGCATTTT. Residues: CASSARGYSNQPQHF.